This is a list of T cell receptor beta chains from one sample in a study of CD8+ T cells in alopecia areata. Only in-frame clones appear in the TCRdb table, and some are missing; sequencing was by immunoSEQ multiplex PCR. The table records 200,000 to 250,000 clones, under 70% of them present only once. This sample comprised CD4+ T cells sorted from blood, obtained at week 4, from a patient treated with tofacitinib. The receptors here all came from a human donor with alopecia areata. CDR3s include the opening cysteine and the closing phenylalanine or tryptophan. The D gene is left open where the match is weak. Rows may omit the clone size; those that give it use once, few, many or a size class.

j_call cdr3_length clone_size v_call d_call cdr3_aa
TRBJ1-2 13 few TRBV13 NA CASSLGEGHGYTF
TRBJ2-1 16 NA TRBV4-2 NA CASSQPLGGTNNEQFF
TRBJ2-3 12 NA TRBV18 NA CASSPQPDTQYF
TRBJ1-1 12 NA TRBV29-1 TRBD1 CSVEKTGGLAFF
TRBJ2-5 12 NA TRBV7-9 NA CASSLVVETQYF
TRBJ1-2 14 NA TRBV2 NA CASSESEERDGYTF
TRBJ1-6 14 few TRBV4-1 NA CASSHYRANSPLHF
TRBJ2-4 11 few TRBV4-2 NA CASSQENIQYF
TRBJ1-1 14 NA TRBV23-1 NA CASSQNLLHTEAFF
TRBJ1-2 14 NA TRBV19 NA CASRKEVGYYGYTF
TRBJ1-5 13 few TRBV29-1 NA CSFAQGTDQPQHF
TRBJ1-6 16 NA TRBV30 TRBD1 CAWSVQWDRGYSPLHF
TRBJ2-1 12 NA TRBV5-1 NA CASSWTGGEQFF
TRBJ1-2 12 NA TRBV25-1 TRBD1 CASEDREYGYTF
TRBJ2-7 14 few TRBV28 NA CASNPYDRPYEQYF
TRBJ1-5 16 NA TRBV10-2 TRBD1 CASRGGQGMSNQPQHF
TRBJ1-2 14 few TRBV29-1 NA CSAAHKGPPYGYTF
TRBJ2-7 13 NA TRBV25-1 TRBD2 CATRTSGGAEQYF
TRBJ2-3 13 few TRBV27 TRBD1 CASRQGMADTQYF
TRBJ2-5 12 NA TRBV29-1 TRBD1 CSVGGGEETQYF
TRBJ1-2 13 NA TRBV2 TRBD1 CASSGTGNYGYTF
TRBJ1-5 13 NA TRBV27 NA CASSFKPDRAQHF
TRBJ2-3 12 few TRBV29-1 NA CSVGLGTDTQYF
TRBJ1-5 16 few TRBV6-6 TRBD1 CASRGTGYKEDQPQHF
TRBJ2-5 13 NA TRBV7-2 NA CASSSSPGETQYF
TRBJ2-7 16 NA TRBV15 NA CATSRRAPRTKYEQYF
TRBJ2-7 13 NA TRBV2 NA CASSDQVGSEQYF
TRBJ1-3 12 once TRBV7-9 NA CASYRSGNTIYF
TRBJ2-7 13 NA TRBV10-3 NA CATGGITTYEQYF
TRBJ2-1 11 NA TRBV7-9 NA CASSLEEAQFF
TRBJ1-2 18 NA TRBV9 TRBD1 CASSSPETGTGLLYGYTF
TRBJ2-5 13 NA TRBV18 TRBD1 CASSQQGAETQYF
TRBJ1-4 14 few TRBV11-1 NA CASSSTYTNEKLFF
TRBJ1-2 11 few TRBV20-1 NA CSARDGVHHTF
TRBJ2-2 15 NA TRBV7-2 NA CASSLGLVSTGELFF
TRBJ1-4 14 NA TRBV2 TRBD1 CASSGRVQGGELFF
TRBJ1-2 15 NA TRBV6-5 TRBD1 CASSYAGTALYGYTF
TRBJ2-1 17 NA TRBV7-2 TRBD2 CASSLVNRGDFGNEQFF
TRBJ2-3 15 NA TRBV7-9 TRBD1 CASSQGQGVADTQYF
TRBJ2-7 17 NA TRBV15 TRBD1 CATSRGRRQGAKGEQYF
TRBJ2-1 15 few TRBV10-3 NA CAISESGGPNNEQFF
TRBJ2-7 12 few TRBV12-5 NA CASGPYRAEQYF
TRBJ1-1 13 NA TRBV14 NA CASSPHLNTEAFF
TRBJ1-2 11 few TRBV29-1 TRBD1 CSGTGGNGYTF
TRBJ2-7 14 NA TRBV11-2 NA CASSPIRGRYEQYF
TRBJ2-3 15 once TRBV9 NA CASSVATTKKDTQYF
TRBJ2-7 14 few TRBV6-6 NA CASSDRDSGYEQYF
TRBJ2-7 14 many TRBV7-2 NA CASGAGTVSYEQYF
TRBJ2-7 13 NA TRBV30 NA CAGRSGAALEQYF
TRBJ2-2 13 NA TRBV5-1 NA CASRRDNTGELFF
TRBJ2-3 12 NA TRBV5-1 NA CASSFSTDTQYF
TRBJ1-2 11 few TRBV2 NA CASSASYGYTF
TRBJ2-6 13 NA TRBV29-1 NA CSVDPGGANVLTF
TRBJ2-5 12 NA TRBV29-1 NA CSVRPGQETQYF
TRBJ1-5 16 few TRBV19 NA CASSLTRGGWEQPQHF